This TCR beta chain stems from a study of regulatory T cells in long-lasting Graves disease (dated by TCRdb to 2020 to 2022). Looking at the study overall: Antithyroid drugs had been taken for less than 3 months by newly diagnosed Graves' disease patients. Patients with persistent Graves' disease were compared with patients with newly diagnosed Graves' disease using TCR sequencing and RNA sequencing of peripheral blood. The study was conducted in China and was registered as a clinical trial. A total of about 35 samples underwent TCR sequencing, from 13 patients with persistent Graves' disease and about 20 patients with newly diagnosed Graves' disease.

Comment on this clonotype: Its antigen is still unknown. Its ends do not fully match the called genes, so a read error is possible.

Study-level results and caveats: Patients with persistent disease shared more public clonotypes (fewer than 3,000) than newly diagnosed patients did (more than 900). Compared with newly diagnosed patients, persistent Graves' disease patients had lower TCR Shannon entropy and fewer highly expanded clones, which suggests clonal expansion. Sequencing and analysis were restricted to the TCR beta chain. The authors noted that the small sample size was a limitation that may lower accuracy. Peripheral blood alone was examined, since thyroid tissue, which constituted the primary lesion, could not be accessed. Preferential use of TRBV28, TRBJ1-2 and TRBJ2-5 was observed in persistent disease, whereas TRBV20-1 and TRBJ2-1 were favored in newly diagnosed disease.

Taken with the paper, the label for time point translates to: newly diagnosed GD, antithyroid drugs for less than 3 months. RNA was extracted from PBMCs in TRIzol for both TCR sequencing and RNA sequencing. The diagnosis of Graves' disease followed American Thyroid Association guidelines. The patients came from an endocrinology department in Xi'an, China. From each patient, approximately 10 milliliters of peripheral blood was collected into an EDTA anticoagulant tube. Ficoll Paque Plus density gradient separation was used to isolate PBMCs, and no further T cell sorting was done. An Agilent 2100 Bioanalyzer and agarose gel were used to check RNA quality, and a NanoDrop 2000 was used to measure RNA concentration. Including the terminal cysteine and phenylalanine, the CDR3 comprises 14 residues. Just the 42-base CDR3 DNA is kept, in frame starting at base 1. For CDR1 and CDR2, the germline V gene (reference sequence) lists DFQATT and SNEGSKA.

Libraries were made using multiplex PCR. TCRdb shows the sequencer as Illumina HiSeq 4000. iRepertoire HTBI primers and Arm-PCR amplification of CDR3 regions were used to construct TCR beta libraries. Gel purification was performed on PCR products prior to sequencing. In the original analysis: A total of some 60 TRBV and under 15 TRBJ segments were identified across samples and were used for gene usage analysis of CDR3 amino acid clonotypes. COPE and FqMerger were used to merge filtered high-quality paired reads into contigs. BLAST was used to align contigs to IMGT TRBV, TRBD and TRBJ reference genes, with CDR3 defined following IMGT. Clonotypes above 0.1% frequency were classified as highly expanded clones. Shannon entropy served as the measure of repertoire diversity, while the Gini coefficient captured V-J evenness. Public clonotypes were defined as clonotypes shared by more than one individual. TCRdb reran the public reads through fastp at Q25 and MiXCR, keeping productive beta chains. Every distinct CDR3 protein forms one entry, paired with its most common genes and DNA. Clone size and V and J calls follow TCRdb, not the original study. In all, the sample holds 450,000 to 700,000 distinct CDR3 sequences, and 13% of those were seen once. The ten most abundant clones make up roughly a tenth of the sample.

The same specimen was also included in a second study, on T cells in Graves' hyperthyroidism and ophthalmopathy. The second paper further reports: A patient counted as having stable Graves' hyperthyroidism if no progression to ophthalmopathy occurred over 18 months of follow-up. Hyperthyroidism patients were aged 18 to 65 years and newly diagnosed, with disease duration of less than 2 months. Exclusion was applied to patients with uncontrolled infections, other autoimmune diseases, pregnancy or lactation. Clinical symptoms, serum thyroxine and TRAb, thyroid ultrasound, and orbital computed tomography formed the basis for the diagnoses. A first-round RT-PCR of the TCR CDR3 used the HTBI primer set with the Qiagen OneStep RT-PCR kit. Blood samples also contained most of the expanded thyroid clonotypes (frequency above 0.001), which suggests that blood repertoires may reflect thyroid immune responses. A 13 V-J signature model separated ophthalmopathy from stable hyperthyroidism, with approximately 86% sensitivity and approximately 81% specificity in cross-validation and 80%/75% in testing. During validation, the model predicted progression to ophthalmopathy a median of roughly 7.1 months ahead of onset, with almost 71% sensitivity and around 72% specificity. To identify TCR V-J signatures that set the groups apart, the researchers used a discovery cohort of 90 to 100 patients, made up of 40 to 45 with Graves' ophthalmopathy and about 60 with stable Graves' hyperthyroidism. Prospective prediction of ophthalmopathy was tested in an independent validation cohort of 18 to 20 hyperthyroidism patients and 17 patients who later progressed to ophthalmopathy. The 100 or so discovery patients were randomly divided into training and test sets at a 7:3 ratio. The study also compared thyroid tissue and blood T-cell repertoires from roughly 6 Graves' hyperthyroidism patients. Following sampling, methimazole starting at 30 mg daily was given to hyperthyroidism patients, and high-dose intravenous methylprednisolone was given to ophthalmopathy patients. The libraries were constructed in a second round of multiplex PCR and then size-selected and purified. Paired-end sequencing of the libraries was performed with 100 bp reads on an Illumina HiSeq2000. Raw data were processed with SOAPnuke, discarding reads with adapters, uncalled bases, mean Phred below 15, or no exact constant-primer or identifier match. High-quality paired reads were merged with COPE v1.2.5, and unique nucleotide sequences were defined as clonotypes. MiTCR v1.1 was used to align the clonotypes against IMGT TRBV, TRBD and TRBJ reference segments. Only V-J combinations with frequency above 0.0001, covering about 99% of repertoires, were analysed. The TCS score was defined as the ratio of F50 (clonal expansion) to E x V (chaos), calculated using BLOSUM62-based TCRdist between CDR3 peptides within each V-J. Welch's t-statistics and random forest reduced 500 to 650 V-J features to roughly 13, which were used in a naive Bayes classifier (R e1071). Sample size was not statistically predetermined, and blinding of investigators to group allocation was not performed. According to the paper, TCR Vbeta CDR3 sequencing was carried out on approximately 140 peripheral blood samples, which came from about 45 ophthalmopathy, fewer than 80 hyperthyroidism and roughly 17 progressor patients.

The TCR was taken from a man under 40 with Graves disease. Donor details come from another sample of the same person, matched by shared clones. The rearranged chain carries TRBV20-1 and TRBJ2-1, with 14 junctional bases fitting TRBD2. Specimen: peripheral blood mononuclear cells (PBMCs), collected at new diagnosis, from a patient treated with antithyroid drugs. The nucleotides read TGCAGTGCTAGATCGGCCGGGACTAGCGGGAGAAAGGTCTTC. The resulting protein is CSARSAGTSGRKVF.